The following is a T cell receptor (beta chain) sequence with its context. Only in-frame clones appear in the TCRdb table, and some are missing; sequencing was by immunoSEQ multiplex PCR. The sample contains about 110,000 clones, approximately 82% of which appear only once. This sample is part of a study of control samples from healthy donors and cancer patients. V lost 1 base and J lost 3, with 12 bases in between. Germline V gene data show CDR1 as SGHDN and CDR2 as FVKESK. CDR3 length equals 15 residues. This TCR was recovered from a man younger than 30 in good health. Material for sequencing was blood. V usage is TRBV14 and J usage is TRBJ1-2, with a possible D match to TRBD1 (5 bases). The CDR3 coding sequence is TGTGCCAGCAGCCAAGTTCTGGGGGATCACTATGGCTACACCTTC. As protein: CASSQVLGDHYGYTF.